The rows below give T cell receptor beta chains drawn from one sample of a study of blood T cell repertoires in COVID-19. Repertoires were generated with immunoSEQ multiplex PCR, while TCRdb's copy carries only in-frame clones and drops some. The table lists about 150,000 clones, roughly 84% of them singletons. Sample: peripheral blood. These TCRs come from a woman in her 50s with acute or convalescent COVID-19. Both conserved end residues are part of each CDR3. A D gene is named only where the DNA matches it firmly. Only some rows state a clone size, as once, few, many or a class for expanded clones.

>TRBJ2-2|TRBV19|TRBD2|once
TGTGCCAGTAGTACGGGACTAGCGAGGAACACCGGGGAGCTGTTTTTT
CASSTGLARNTGELFF
>TRBJ2-6|TRBV7-2|.|once
TGTGCCAGCAGCTTAACAGGCTCGAGCTCTGGGGCCAACGTCCTGACTTTC
CASSLTGSSSGANVLTF
>TRBJ2-1|TRBV6-4|TRBD2|.
TGTGCCAGCAGTCCCATAGCGGGGGGGGGCTATGAGCAGTTCTTC
CASSPIAGGGYEQFF
>TRBJ2-1|TRBV6-2/TRBV6-3|.|.
TGTGCCAGCAGTTACCCGGTTCCTCGGGGAGGTGAGCAGTTCTTC
CASSYPVPRGGEQFF
>TRBJ2-3|TRBV5-1|.|.
TGCGCCAGCAGCTTGGATCCGGGAAGCACAGATACGCAGTATTTT
CASSLDPGSTDTQYF
>TRBJ2-7|TRBV23-1|TRBD1|.
TGCGCCAGTGCAACCGGGACAGGGTTCTACGAGCAGTACTTC
CASATGTGFYEQYF
>TRBJ2-3|TRBV4-3|TRBD1|.
TGCGCCAGCAGCCAAAGGGACAGGGGAGGTACGCAGTATTTT
CASSQRDRGGTQYF
>TRBJ2-2|TRBV29-1|.|.
TGCAGCGTTGAAGATCGGGCCGGGGAGCTGTTTTTT
CSVEDRAGELFF
>TRBJ1-1|TRBV29-1|.|.
TGCAGCGTTGCGCAGAAAACGGGCACTGAAGCTTTCTTT
CSVAQKTGTEAFF
>TRBJ2-7|TRBV5-1|TRBD1|.
TGCGCCAGCAGCTCGGGGACAGGTACCTACGAGCAGTACTTC
CASSSGTGTYEQYF
>TRBJ2-3|TRBV6-2/TRBV6-3|.|.
TGTGCCAGCAGTTACGGCAGGACTAGCACAGATACGCAGTATTTT
CASSYGRTSTDTQYF
>TRBJ2-1|TRBV7-3|TRBD1|.
TGTGCCAGCAGCCCAGGACAGGGCATGTACAATGAGCAGTTCTTC
CASSPGQGMYNEQFF
>TRBJ1-2|TRBV19|TRBD1|.
TGTGCCAGTAGTATCCGCCTAGGACAGGGGCGATCAACCTACACCTTC
CASSIRLGQGRSTYTF
>TRBJ2-2|TRBV5-5|TRBD2|.
TGTGCCAGCATGGCGGGAGGGTACACCGGGGAGCTGTTTTTT
CASMAGGYTGELFF
>TRBJ2-5|TRBV3-1/TRBV3-2|.|.
TGTGCCAGCAGCCCGTCCGGGACTGGGAAAGAGACCCAGTACTTC
CASSPSGTGKETQYF
>TRBJ1-4|TRBV6-1|.|.
TGTGCCAGCAGTGAATGGGCAGGGCCTGAAAAACTGTTTTTT
CASSEWAGPEKLFF
>TRBJ2-6|TRBV3-1/TRBV3-2|.|.
TGTGCCAGCAGCCAAGGTAGCGGCCGGGCCAACGTCCTGACTTTC
CASSQGSGRANVLTF
>TRBJ2-1|TRBV6-2/TRBV6-3|TRBD1|.
TGTGCCAGCAGTTACCGGACAGGCAATGAGCAGTTCTTC
CASSYRTGNEQFF
>TRBJ1-5|TRBV3-1/TRBV3-2|.|few
TGTGCCAGCAGCCAAGATCAGGGGAATCAGCCCCAGCATTTT
CASSQDQGNQPQHF
>TRBJ2-3|TRBV5-4|TRBD2|.
TGTGCCAGCAGCTTGGATGCTAGCGGGAGGAGGAGCACAGATACGCAGTATTTT
CASSLDASGRRSTDTQYF
>TRBJ2-3|TRBV5-1|.|.
TGCGCCAGCAGCTTGAACCTACCTAGCACAGATACGCAGTATTTT
CASSLNLPSTDTQYF
>TRBJ2-3|TRBV10-3|.|.
TGTGCCATCAGTGAGATGCAGGGGATTGCTGATACGCAGTATTTT
CAISEMQGIADTQYF
>TRBJ1-6|TRBV7-9|.|.
TGTGCCAGCAGCTTATCAGGGTCCCCCCTCCACTTT
CASSLSGSPLHF
>TRBJ2-7|TRBV24-1|TRBD1|.
TGTGCCACCAGTGACTCTCACCGGACAGGGGAAGAGCAGTACTTC
CATSDSHRTGEEQYF
>TRBJ2-1|TRBV7-2|TRBD2|.
TGTGCCAGCAGCTTATCTAGCGGGGGGGCCAATGAGCAGTTCTTC
CASSLSSGGANEQFF
>TRBJ1-3|TRBV5-1|.|few
TGCGCCAGCAGCTTGTTAGGCAGGGTTTCGGGAAACACCATATATTTT
CASSLLGRVSGNTIYF
>TRBJ2-5|TRBV9|.|.
TGTGCCAGCAGCGTATTTGGGCGGGATGGGGGCCAAGAGACCCAGTACTTC
CASSVFGRDGGQETQYF
>TRBJ2-4|TRBV7-2|TRBD2|.
TGTGCCAGCAGCTCCGGGACTACCAAAAACATTCAGTACTTC
CASSSGTTKNIQYF
>TRBJ2-3|TRBV2|TRBD1|.
TGTGCCAGCAGTGCAGGGACAGGCACAGATACGCAGTATTTT
CASSAGTGTDTQYF
>TRBJ1-3|TRBV11-2|.|.
TGTGCCAGCAGCTTACGTGGAAACACCATATATTTT
CASSLRGNTIYF
>TRBJ2-3|TRBV4-1|.|.
TGCGCCAGCAGCCAAGATCACACTAGCTTTCGACCAGATACGCAGTATTTT
CASSQDHTSFRPDTQYF
>TRBJ2-3|TRBV5-1|TRBD2|few
TGCGCCAGCATTACCGGGACTAGACTCACAGATACGCAGTATTTT
CASITGTRLTDTQYF
>TRBJ2-7|TRBV5-4|TRBD2|.
TGTGCCAGCAGCGACGGGACTAGCGGGAGGGCCGGGGAGCAGTACTTC
CASSDGTSGRAGEQYF
>TRBJ1-2|TRBV27|.|.
TGTGCCAGCAGTTTATCGCGGGGGATCTATGGCTACACCTTC
CASSLSRGIYGYTF
>TRBJ1-2|TRBV10-3|TRBD1|.
TGTGCCACCGGGACAGGGAACGGCTACACCTTC
CATGTGNGYTF
>TRBJ1-6|TRBV30|TRBD1|few
TGTGCCTGGAGTGCCTCTTGGGACAGAGGGAATTCACCCCTCCACTTT
CAWSASWDRGNSPLHF
>TRBJ2-5|TRBV19|TRBD2|.
TGTGCCAGTAGTATCGGACTAGCGGTTTTCCAAGAGACCCAGTACTTC
CASSIGLAVFQETQYF